This T cell receptor beta chain was documented in a study of early T cells in non-severe SARS-CoV-2 infection (dated by TCRdb to about 2021). With respect to the entire study: TCR sequencing used bulk RNA from unsorted whole blood, so alpha and beta chains could not be paired. Overall study outcomes, separate from this receptor: VDJdb matching was skewed toward anti-spike CD8 responses, so virus-specific expansions were likely underestimated and private and CD4 specificities were missed.

A case-control design nested within a healthcare worker cohort in London, UK, was used, with weekly nasopharyngeal swab PCR tests and blood sampling performed. Between 23 and 31 March 2020, the week of the UK lockdown, healthcare workers were enrolled and then followed up weekly for as long as 16 weeks. Receptors were amplified or captured by 5' RACE. The data were produced on a NextSeq 500. To correct for sequencing error and PCR bias, the TCR library protocol tagged individual cDNA molecules with unique molecular identifiers. Sequencing covered both TCR alpha and beta chains, and within each sample the abundances of alpha and beta sequences were tightly co-correlated. For the original study's pipeline: Decombinator V4 was used to annotate TCR sequences for V gene, J gene and CDR3. Expanded TCRs were defined as changing significantly between any two time points under a Poisson model with p below 0.0001. TCR abundances were normalised to the total number of TCRs sequenced per sample and were expressed as counts per million. MAIT TCRs were defined by TRAV1-2 paired with TRAJ12, TRAJ20 or TRAJ33, and iNKT TCRs by TRAV10 paired with TRAJ18. A search of VDJdb, accessed on 1 November 2021, was run for TCRs annotated to CMV, EBV and SARS-CoV-2, with TCRs annotated for multiple antigens excluded. Clones were called with MiXCR by TCRdb after fastp trimmed the public reads at Q25, and only in-frame beta chains were retained. Here each entry gathers all rows of one CDR3 protein and keeps the most common genes and DNA. TCRdb assigned the V and J calls; the authors' analysis was not used. The sample profile shows about 89,000 distinct CDR3 sequences; around a sixth of them were found once. About 4.7% of the sample belongs to the ten largest clones.

V is pared back by 8 bases and J by 5 bases, with 20 bases lying between the germline termini. Reading from cysteine to phenylalanine, the CDR3 counts 15 amino acids. Left in the record is the CDR3 DNA by itself, 45 bases read in frame from the first base. The germline V gene sets CDR1 to MGHRA and CDR2 to YSYEKL. In this sample, this clonotype turned up a few times. This receptor's antigen is unknown. The sample holds no much larger clone one base away, and base qualities are not on file. The sample here was whole blood, taken at baseline. This receptor was identified in an adult who was a healthcare worker with PCR-confirmed SARS-CoV-2 infection or an uninfected control (not recorded which). Rearrangement joined TRBV4-1 to TRBJ2-3; the D gene is perhaps TRBD1 or TRBD2, each of them matching over 6 bases. At the DNA level, the sequence is TGCGCCAGCCAAACTACTTCCGGGGGCTTAGATACGCAGTATTTT. It is translated as CASQTTSGGLDTQYF.